This T cell receptor beta chain was found in a study of patients and donors after allogeneic stem cell transplantation. The V and J ends lost 5 bases and 1 base respectively, with 21 bases between them. The CDR3 consists of 18 residues. This clonotype has a count of ten or more. TCRdb re-derived calls from the RT-PCR reads in MiXCR, one entry per CDR3 protein. The sample lists some 880,000 distinct CDR3 sequences, about 20% occurring once. The receptor was derived from a human donor who was either an allogeneic HSCT recipient or a stem cell or donor lymphocyte infusion donor (not recorded which). It is not recorded whose cells these are; they may come from a transplant donor. Sequencing was done on a sample of blood, either unsorted or a sorted T cell fraction (not recorded which). The chain employs TRBV12-3 or TRBV12-4 and TRBJ2-4; either TRBD1 or TRBD2 may supply D (5 bases each). The CDR3 loop reads CASSPFSGTDLAKNIQYF. The CDR3 DNA reads as TGTGCCAGCAGTCCCTTTTCCGGGACCGACCTTGCCAAAAACATTCAGTACTTC.